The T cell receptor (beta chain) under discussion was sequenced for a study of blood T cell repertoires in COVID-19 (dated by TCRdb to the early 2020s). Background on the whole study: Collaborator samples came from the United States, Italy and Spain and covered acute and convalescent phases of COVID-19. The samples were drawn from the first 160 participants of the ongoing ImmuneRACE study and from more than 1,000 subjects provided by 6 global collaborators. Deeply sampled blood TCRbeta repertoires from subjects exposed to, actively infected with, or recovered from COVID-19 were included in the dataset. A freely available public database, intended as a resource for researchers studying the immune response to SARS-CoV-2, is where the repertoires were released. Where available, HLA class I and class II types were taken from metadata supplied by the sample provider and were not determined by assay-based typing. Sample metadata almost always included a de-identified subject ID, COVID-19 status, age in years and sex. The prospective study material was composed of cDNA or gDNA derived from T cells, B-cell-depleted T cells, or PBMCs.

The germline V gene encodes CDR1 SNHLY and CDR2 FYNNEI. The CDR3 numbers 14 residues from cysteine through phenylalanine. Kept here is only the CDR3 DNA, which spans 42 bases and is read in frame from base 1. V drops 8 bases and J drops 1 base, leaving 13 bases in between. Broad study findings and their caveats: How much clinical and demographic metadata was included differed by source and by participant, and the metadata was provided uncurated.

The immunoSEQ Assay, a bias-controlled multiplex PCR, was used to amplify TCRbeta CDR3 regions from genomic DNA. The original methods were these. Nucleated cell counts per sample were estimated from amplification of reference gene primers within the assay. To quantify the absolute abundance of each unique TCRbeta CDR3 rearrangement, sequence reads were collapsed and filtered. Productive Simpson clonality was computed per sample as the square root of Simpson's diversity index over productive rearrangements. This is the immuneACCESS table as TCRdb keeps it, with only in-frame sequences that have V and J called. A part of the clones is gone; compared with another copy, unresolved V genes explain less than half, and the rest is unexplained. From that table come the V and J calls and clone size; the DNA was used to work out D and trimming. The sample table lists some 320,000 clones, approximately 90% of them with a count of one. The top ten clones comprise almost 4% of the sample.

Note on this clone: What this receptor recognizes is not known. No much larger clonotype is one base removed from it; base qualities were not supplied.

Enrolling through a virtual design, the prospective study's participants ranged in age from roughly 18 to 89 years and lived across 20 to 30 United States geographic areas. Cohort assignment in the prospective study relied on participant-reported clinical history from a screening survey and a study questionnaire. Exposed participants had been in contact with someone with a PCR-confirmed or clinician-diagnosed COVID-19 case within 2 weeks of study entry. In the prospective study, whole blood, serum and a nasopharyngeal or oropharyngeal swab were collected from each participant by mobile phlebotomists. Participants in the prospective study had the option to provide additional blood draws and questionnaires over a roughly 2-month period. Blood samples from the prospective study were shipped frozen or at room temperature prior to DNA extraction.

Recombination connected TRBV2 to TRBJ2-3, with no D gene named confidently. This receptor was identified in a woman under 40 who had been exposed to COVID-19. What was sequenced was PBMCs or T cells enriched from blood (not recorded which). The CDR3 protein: CASGRSGRTDTQYF. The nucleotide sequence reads TGTGCCAGCGGGCGAAGTGGTCGCACAGATACGCAGTATTTT.